These 20 T cell receptor beta chains were all obtained from the same sample, sequenced in a study of regulatory T cells in long-lasting Graves disease. To make TCR beta libraries, researchers used iRepertoire HTBI primers and Arm-PCR of CDR3 regions. Each CDR3 protein is one row after TCRdb ran MiXCR on the multiplex PCR reads. The sample carries under 250,000 distinct CDR3 sequences, 20% to 25% recorded once. As to time point: newly diagnosed GD, antithyroid drugs for less than 3 months. Making the TCR library involved RNA that had been extracted from PBMCs. The sample consisted of peripheral blood mononuclear cells (PBMCs), taken at new diagnosis, from a patient treated with antithyroid drugs. Every receptor here comes from a female donor with Graves disease.

The chain carries TRBV18 and TRBJ2-3; 9 nucleotides align to TRBD1. Germline values: CDR1 KGHSH, CDR2 LQKENI. V lost 6 bases to trimming and J lost 3 bases; unmatched junction nucleotides: 10. The CDR3 totals 16 residues. The chain's CDR3 is CASSTTETGGTDTQYF. The DNA for the CDR3 is TGTGCCAGCTCGACGACGGAGACAGGGGGGACAGATACGCAGTATTTT.

The J gene is TRBJ2-7, the V gene TRBV5-1, with D possibly matching TRBD2 (5 bases). V was trimmed by 0 bases and J by 4 bases, leaving 11 bases between them. The CDR3 has 14 amino acids. Germline V gene sequence: CDR1 SGHRS, CDR2 YFSETQ. CDR3 in DNA: TGCGCCAGCAGCTTGGTTCGGGGTTCATACGAGCAGTACTTC. Its translation is CASSLVRGSYEQYF.

This clonotype was counted between two and nine times. This sequence joins TRBV25-1 and TRBJ2-7; D is ambiguous. The CDR3 runs to 11 residues. V lost 10 bases and J lost 3, with 10 bases in between. The germline V gene has CDR1 MGHDK and CDR2 SYGVNS. The CDR3 spells CATRVGYEQYF. CDR3 in DNA: TGTGCCACCCGGGTGGGCTACGAGCAGTACTTC.

This clonotype was detected once. A much larger clone sits a single nucleotide away, making a read error possible. V is TRBV20-1 and J is TRBJ2-1, with 13 bases that match TRBD2. J gave up 8 bases and V 2 bases, and 6 bases lay outside the gene matches. The CDR3 runs 15 residues. Looked up from germline, CDR1 is DFQATT and CDR2 is SNEGSKA (reference sequence). CDR3 nucleotide sequence: TGCAGTGCTAGAAAGGGACTAGCGGGAATGGATGAGCAGTTCTTC. It yields the protein CSARKGLAGMDEQFF.

This clonotype has ten or more counts. The chain combines TRBV3-1 with TRBJ2-3, with no clear D. This CDR3 has 14 residues. Trimming removed 0 bases at V and 2 bases at J, with 6 bases between. Germline values: CDR1 LGHDT, CDR2 YNNKEL (reference sequence). The CDR3 sequence is CASSQDSSTDTQYF. For the CDR3, the DNA is TGTGCCAGCAGCCAAGATTCCTCCACAGATACGCAGTATTTT.

This clonotype was seen repeatedly, ten times or more. The rearrangement links TRBV18 to TRBJ1-6; D is possibly TRBD1 (5 bases). The V end was cut by 10 bases, the J end by 7 bases, with 14 bases between. CDR3 length equals 13 residues. Germline V gene sequence: CDR1 KGHSH, CDR2 LQKENI. CDR3 amino acids: CATTSGSNSPLHF. CDR3 coding DNA: TGTGCCACAACTTCAGGGTCCAATTCACCCCTCCACTTT.

This clonotype was detected many times. The CDR3 reads CAISLAGGPRQFF. The CDR3 region has the DNA TGTGCCATCAGTCTAGCGGGGGGGCCCCGGCAGTTCTTC. The chain joins TRBV10-3 to TRBJ2-1; TRBD2 aligns across 12 bases. CDR3 length: 13 residues. Germline assignment: CDR1 ENHRY and CDR2 SYGVKD. Losses at the gene ends were 5 bases for V and 12 bases for J; bases not matched to a gene: 5.

J is TRBJ2-2 and V is TRBV28, with TRBD1 as a possible D gene (5 bases). Germline CDR1 is MDHEN and CDR2 is SYDVKM. There are 13 residues in the CDR3. V lost 7 bases to trimming and J lost 1 base, with 7 bases between them. CDR3 bases: TGTGCCAGCATCAGGGAGAACACCGGGGAGCTGTTTTTT. Translated, it gives CASIRENTGELFF.

Comments on this clonotype: This likely came from a read error, as a far larger clone is one base away. This rearrangement joins TRBV7-2 to TRBJ2-1, with 8 bases fitting TRBD1. In germline, CDR1 is SGHTA, CDR2 FQGNSA. The CDR3 has 14 residues. V lost 3 bases, J lost 6 bases, and 4 bases stayed unmatched. CDR3 residues: CASSFGQGINEQFF. CDR3 DNA: TGTGCCAGCAGCTTCGGACAGGGAATCAATGAGCAGTTCTTC.

DNA for the CDR3: TGTGCCAGCAGCTTAGACCGCACGGAGGAAGCTTTCTTT. It translates to CASSLDRTEEAFF. V and J are TRBV7-8 and TRBJ1-1; no reliable D call. V was shortened by 1 base and J by 8 bases, with 11 bases between the two germline ends. Germline V gene sequence: CDR1 SGHVS, CDR2 FQNEAQ. This CDR3 is built from 13 residues.

This clonotype was detected ten times or more. At one end, the junction sequence differs from germline, possibly due to a read error. This chain links TRBV18 with TRBJ2-7, with TRBD2 matching 10 bases. CDR1 KGHSH and CDR2 LQKENI come from the germline V gene. The CDR3 length is 14 residues. CDR3 nucleotides: TGTGCCAGCTCATTGGGACTAGCGTCCTCCGAGCAGTACTTC. Protein: CASSLGLASSEQYF.

This clonotype was observed a handful of times. V is TRBV20-1 and J is TRBJ1-4; the match to TRBD1 covers 10 bases. Germline V CDR1 and CDR2: DFQATT, SNEGSKA (reference sequence). The CDR3 runs to 15 residues. The J segment lost 5 bases and the V segment lost 1 base, leaving 4 bases of the junction unmatched. The CDR3 sequence: CSARVWDRGNEKLFF. The CDR3 coding sequence is TGCAGTGCTAGAGTGTGGGACAGGGGAAATGAAAAACTGTTTTTT.

This chain uses TRBV20-1 with TRBJ2-7; 7 nucleotides match TRBD1. The V gene's germline CDR1 is DFQATT and CDR2 SNEGSKA (reference sequence). The V gene end was trimmed by 5 bases and the J gene end by 6 bases; junction bases not matched to a gene: 13. The CDR3 loop spans 14 amino acids. The CDR3 protein is CSARTGLAIIEQYF. The CDR3 nucleotides are TGCAGTGCTCGGACAGGCTTAGCCATCATCGAGCAGTACTTC.

This clonotype was seen repeatedly, ten times or more. The chain has TRBV10-1 and TRBJ2-7, with 10 bases matching TRBD1. The germline V gene encodes CDR1 WNHNN and CDR2 SYGVQD (reference sequence). The CDR3 is made up of 15 amino acids. With 6 bases clipped from V and 2 bases from J, the junction kept 7 bases outside the gene matches. In DNA, the CDR3 is TGCGCCAGCAGCCCCGGGACAGGGGCCGCCTACGAGCAGTACTTC. This encodes CASSPGTGAAYEQYF.

This clonotype was detected ten times or more. The V call is TRBV28, the J call TRBJ2-1; the match to TRBD1 covers 8 bases. The germline gives CDR1 MDHEN, CDR2 SYDVKM. This CDR3 is built from 13 residues. V lost 3 bases to trimming and J lost 7 bases; unmatched junction nucleotides: 2. The CDR3 spells CASSLQGANEQFF. DNA of the CDR3: TGTGCCAGCAGTTTGCAGGGGGCAAATGAGCAGTTCTTC.

This clonotype was detected many times. V and J are TRBV7-2 and TRBJ1-1, with 8 nucleotides matching TRBD1. Per germline, CDR1 SGHTA and CDR2 FQGNSA. The ends lost 4 bases at V and 0 bases at J; junction bases unmatched: 13. The CDR3 runs 18 residues. In DNA, the CDR3 is TGTGCCAGCAGCTCCAGACAGGGGCGAAGGGTCATGAACACTGAAGCTTTCTTT. The encoded protein is CASSSRQGRRVMNTEAFF.

The chain joins TRBV20-1 to TRBJ2-7; a possible D gene is TRBD2 (5 bases). Between the trimmed V and J ends, which lost 6 bases and 4 bases, there was a span of 22 bases. The length of the CDR3 is 15 residues. Germline CDR1 reads DFQATT; CDR2 reads SNEGSKA (reference sequence). The CDR3 DNA reads as TGCAGTGCCGCTAGAACGGGGTTGAGAGGGTACGAGCAGTACTTC. As protein: CSAARTGLRGYEQYF.

In its sample, this clonotype was seen once. The J gene is TRBJ2-5, the V gene TRBV20-1; 7 nucleotides agree with TRBD1. The CDR3 is 13 residues long. Looked up from germline, CDR1 is DFQATT and CDR2 is SNEGSKA (reference sequence). Trimming removed 6 bases from V and 5 bases from J; junction bases left unmatched: 9. CDR3 protein: CSARDSGRETQYF. For the CDR3, the DNA is TGCAGTGCGAGGGACAGCGGTCGGGAGACCCAGTACTTC.

This clonotype was counted a single time. This sequence joins TRBV11-2 and TRBJ2-3; TRBD1 agrees at 8 bases. The CDR3 consists of 14 residues. CDR1 and CDR2 (germline): SGHAT, FQNNGV. The V gene end was trimmed by 5 bases and the J gene end by 10 bases; junction bases not matched to a gene: 11. The CDR3 DNA sequence: TGTGCCAGCAGCGCCGGGACAGGAGGGGTATCGCAGTATTTT. It encodes CASSAGTGGVSQYF. Filled out from reference TRBV11-2 and TRBJ2-3, the complete variable domain reads EAGVAQSPRYKIIEKRQSVAFWCNPISGHATLYWYQQILGQGPKLLIQFQNNGVVDDSQLPKDRFSAERLKGVDSTLKIQPAKLEDSAVYLCASSAGTGGVSQYFGPGTRLTVL.

This clonotype was recorded many times. This chain uses TRBV7-2 with TRBJ2-7; no firm D call. V shed 6 bases and J shed 2 bases, with 17 bases lying between them. The germline V gene encodes CDR1 SGHTA and CDR2 FQGNSA. The CDR3 covers 15 residues. CDR3 nucleotides: TGTGCCAGCAGGCCCGGACCCCCAGTAACCTACGAGCAGTACTTC. Translating gives CASRPGPPVTYEQYF.